These T cell receptor beta chains were read from a single sample in a study of cytotoxic CD8 clonotypes in ibrutinib-treated CLL. Clones were sequenced by immunoSEQ multiplex PCR, and TCRdb holds only the in-frame ones, with some missing. The sample comprises around 150,000 clones, 70% to 85% of which are singletons, and roughly 1.9% rests with the top ten. The specimen was PBMCs, collected after 12 months of ibrutinib treatment. These receptors were taken from a human donor with chronic lymphocytic leukemia. Each CDR3 is given with its conserved first and last residue. The D gene is left open where the match is weak. Rows may omit the clone size; those that give it use once, few, many or a size class.

size | J | D | V | length | DNA | CDR3
few | TRBJ2-5 | - | TRBV4-3 | 14 | TGCGCCAGCAGCCAAGATTACGGGATGGAGACCCAGTACTTC | CASSQDYGMETQYF
- | TRBJ1-1 | - | TRBV4-3 | 15 | TGCGCCAGCAGCCAAGATCGGGTTAAAGGGGCTGAAGCTTTCTTT | CASSQDRVKGAEAFF
- | TRBJ1-2 | - | TRBV5-1 | 13 | TGCGCCAGCAGCTTGGGGGATTACTATGGCTACACCTTC | CASSLGDYYGYTF
- | TRBJ1-5 | - | TRBV19 | 14 | TGTGCCAGTAGTATCTGGGAGAGCAATCAGCCCCAGCATTTT | CASSIWESNQPQHF
few | TRBJ2-1 | - | TRBV11-3 | 17 | TGTGCCAGCAGCCCGAGGTGGCTGCCTAGTTCGCACAATGAGCAGTTCTTC | CASSPRWLPSSHNEQFF
- | TRBJ1-2 | - | TRBV28 | 12 | TGTGCCAGCAGTTTAGAAGGTTATGGCTACACCTTC | CASSLEGYGYTF
few | TRBJ1-6 | - | TRBV6-4 | 13 | TGTGCCAGCAGTGACGCGTATAATTCACCCCTCCACTTT | CASSDAYNSPLHF
- | TRBJ2-2 | TRBD1 | TRBV15 | 16 | TGTGCCACCAGCAGAGCCCGGACAGGGCGAACCGGGGAGCTGTTTTTT | CATSRARTGRTGELFF
- | TRBJ2-1 | - | TRBV19 | 14 | TGTGCCAGTAGGGCCAATACCCTACGAGATGAGCAGTTCTTC | CASRANTLRDEQFF
- | TRBJ2-7 | - | TRBV19 | 17 | TGTGCCAGTAGAATCGCTCTCCGCCACCTTAAAACCTACGAGCAGTACTTC | CASRIALRHLKTYEQYF
- | TRBJ1-2 | - | TRBV5-4 | 14 | TGTGCCAGCAGCTTGGGGGAACGGAACTATGGCTACACCTTC | CASSLGERNYGYTF
- | TRBJ2-2 | TRBD1 | TRBV5-4 | 15 | TGTGCCAGCAGACCAACAGGGGGCAGCACCGGGGAGCTGTTTTTT | CASRPTGGSTGELFF
- | TRBJ1-2 | TRBD1 | TRBV5-6 | 14 | TGTGCCAGCAGGAGGGACAGTCCTAACTATGGCTACACCTTC | CASRRDSPNYGYTF
- | TRBJ2-7 | TRBD2 | TRBV7-9 | 16 | TGTGCCAGCAGCCAGGGACTAGCGGGGGGCTCCTACGAGCAGTACTTC | CASSQGLAGGSYEQYF
once | TRBJ2-7 | - | TRBV7-2 | 16 | TGTGCCAGCAGCGGGGACCGGGACCCCCGTATATACGAGCAGTACTTC | CASSGDRDPRIYEQYF
- | TRBJ2-7 | TRBD1 | TRBV28 | 13 | TGTGCCAGTAAGGACAGGGGGCGCGGGGAGCAGTACTTC | CASKDRGRGEQYF
- | TRBJ2-6 | - | TRBV18 | 15 | TGTGCCAGCTCGCGGGGGCTCTCTGGGGCCAACGTCCTGACTTTC | CASSRGLSGANVLTF
- | TRBJ2-1 | TRBD1 | TRBV4-3 | 13 | TGCGCCAGCAGCCGCCTCAGGGGGAATGAGCAGTTCTTC | CASSRLRGNEQFF
- | TRBJ2-5 | TRBD1 | TRBV28 | 15 | TGTGCCAGCAGTTTATCCGGGACAGTGGGAGAGACCCAGTACTTC | CASSLSGTVGETQYF
- | TRBJ2-3 | - | TRBV7-3 | 14 | TGTGCCAGCAGCCCCCCGGGGGCCACAGATACGCAGTATTTT | CASSPPGATDTQYF
- | TRBJ1-4 | TRBD1 | TRBV30 | 15 | TGTGCCTGGAGTGGACAGGGAGGGGCGGCTGAAAAACTGTTTTTT | CAWSGQGGAAEKLFF
- | TRBJ2-7 | TRBD1 | TRBV28 | 21 | TGTGCCAGCAGTCGTGGGGGGTATTCGGGACAGGGATCCGTTTACCGGAACGAGCAGTACTTC | CASSRGGYSGQGSVYRNEQYF
once | TRBJ2-5 | - | TRBV7-3 | 11 | TGTGCCAGCAGCTCCGGACAGACCCAGTACTTC | CASSSGQTQYF
- | TRBJ2-7 | - | TRBV18 | 13 | TGTGCCAGCTCACTCCAGGGTACCTACGAGCAGTACTTC | CASSLQGTYEQYF
few | TRBJ2-3 | - | TRBV28 | 13 | TGTGCCAGCTCGACGGACCCCGCCCATACGCAGTATTTT | CASSTDPAHTQYF
- | TRBJ2-1 | - | TRBV28 | 15 | TGTGCCAGCAGTCTTCCAATAAATCAGGGCAATGAGCAGTTCTTC | CASSLPINQGNEQFF
- | TRBJ2-3 | - | TRBV5-1 | 16 | TGCGCCAGCAGCTTGGATGGGGGCCGTAGCACAGATACGCAGTATTTT | CASSLDGGRSTDTQYF
- | TRBJ1-5 | - | TRBV6-1 | 15 | TGTGCCAGCGACAGACAGTCTTATAGCAATCAGCCCCAGCATTTT | CASDRQSYSNQPQHF
few | TRBJ1-2 | - | TRBV19 | 14 | TGTGCCAGTAGTTTCGGTCGAGTCAACTATGGCTACACCTTC | CASSFGRVNYGYTF
- | TRBJ1-5 | TRBD1 | TRBV28 | 15 | TGTGCCAGCAGCCCTCCCGGACAGGCCGATCAGCCCCAGCATTTT | CASSPPGQADQPQHF
- | TRBJ1-1 | - | TRBV18 | 13 | TGTGCCAGCTCCCAGGGCCTTGGGACTGAAGCTTTCTTT | CASSQGLGTEAFF
- | TRBJ2-7 | TRBD2 | TRBV19 | 12 | TGTGCCAGCAGGGGCGGGGGGAACGAGCAGTACTTC | CASRGGGNEQYF
- | TRBJ2-2 | - | TRBV7-9 | 13 | TGTGCCAGCAGCCCTAGCGTTACCGGGGAGCTGTTTTTT | CASSPSVTGELFF
- | TRBJ1-2 | - | TRBV28 | 13 | TGTGCCAGCAGTTTAGACGGCCTTATCGGCTACACCTTC | CASSLDGLIGYTF
- | TRBJ1-5 | TRBD1 | TRBV19 | 15 | TGTGCCAGTACCCCATTGACAGGGGGCAATCAGCCCCAGCATTTT | CASTPLTGGNQPQHF
- | TRBJ2-5 | TRBD1 | TRBV11-2 | 18 | TGTGCCAGCAGCTTAGGACGAGGGGGCCGACCAGACGAAGAGACCCAGTACTTC | CASSLGRGGRPDEETQYF
- | TRBJ1-5 | - | TRBV5-3 | 13 | TGTGCCAGATTAAGTTTGGGCAATCAGCCCCAGCATTTT | CARLSLGNQPQHF
once | TRBJ2-5 | - | TRBV28 | 12 | TGTGCCAGCCTGACAGCTCAAGAGACCCAGTACTTC | CASLTAQETQYF
- | TRBJ2-7 | TRBD1 | TRBV7-3 | 14 | TGTGCCAGCAGCGCGGACAGGGGTTTTCACGAGCAGTACTTC | CASSADRGFHEQYF
- | TRBJ2-3 | TRBD2 | TRBV7-2 | 15 | TGTGCCAGCAGCTTAGGCGGGAGTCGCACAGATACGCAGTATTTT | CASSLGGSRTDTQYF
- | TRBJ2-1 | - | TRBV7-7 | 13 | TGTGCTAGCAGCTCCGATGTTCCTGGTGAGCAGTTCTTC | CASSSDVPGEQFF
- | TRBJ1-3 | TRBD1 | TRBV5-1 | 17 | TGCGCCAGCAGCTCCTCGACAGGGTTCGGCTCTGGAAACACCATATATTTT | CASSSSTGFGSGNTIYF
- | TRBJ2-3 | - | TRBV5-4 | 15 | TGTGCCAGCAGTCCCGAAGGAGCTAGCACAGATACGCAGTATTTT | CASSPEGASTDTQYF
- | TRBJ2-7 | - | TRBV5-1 | 14 | TGCGCCAGCAGTGTATGGGAGCCTGTCTACGAGCAGTACTTC | CASSVWEPVYEQYF
few | TRBJ1-2 | - | TRBV29-1 | 13 | TGCAGCGTTGCGGGACACGGTAACTATGGCTACACCTTC | CSVAGHGNYGYTF
- | TRBJ2-7 | - | TRBV6-5 | 11 | TGTGCCAGCAGTTACTCCGGACTTACGTACTTC | CASSYSGLTYF
few | TRBJ1-2 | - | TRBV6-1 | 15 | TGTGCCAGCAGTCACGGACTTCAACTTAACTATGGCTACACCTTC | CASSHGLQLNYGYTF
- | TRBJ2-1 | TRBD2 | TRBV7-3 | 15 | TGTGCCAGCAGCTTAGCGGGAGGGCCTTACAATGAGCAGTTCTTC | CASSLAGGPYNEQFF
few | TRBJ2-5 | - | TRBV28 | 14 | TGTGCCAGCACCCCTCCCACGGTAGTCGAGACCCAGTACTTC | CASTPPTVVETQYF
- | TRBJ1-1 | TRBD1 | TRBV7-2 | 13 | TGTGCCAGCAGCCGGGACAGGGGTACTGAAGCTTTCTTT | CASSRDRGTEAFF
- | TRBJ2-1 | - | TRBV30 | 18 | TGTGCCTGGAGTGCCTCCCCCTTGGGGCCCTCCTCCTACAATGAGCAGTTCTTC | CAWSASPLGPSSYNEQFF
- | TRBJ1-1 | TRBD1 | TRBV30 | 14 | TGTGCCTGCTCCAGAGGACAGGGGTTCACTGAAGCTTTCTTT | CACSRGQGFTEAFF
- | TRBJ2-7 | - | TRBV7-2 | 18 | TGTGCCAGCAGCTTAGCCCCGAGGACCAGCCCTAGCTCCTACGAGCAGTACTTC | CASSLAPRTSPSSYEQYF
- | TRBJ2-3 | - | TRBV19 | 14 | TGTGCCAGTAGTATACAGGGAAGCACAGATACGCAGTATTTT | CASSIQGSTDTQYF
- | TRBJ2-3 | - | TRBV7-9 | 15 | TGTGCCAGCAGCTTAGAAGCGTCTAGCACAGATACGCAGTATTTT | CASSLEASSTDTQYF